A selection of T cell receptor beta chains follows, all from one sample in a study of T cells in Graves' hyperthyroidism and ophthalmopathy. TCRdb reprocessed the multiplex PCR reads with MiXCR, giving one entry per CDR3 protein. The data contain about 500,000 distinct CDR3 sequences, around 15% of them singletons. The sample was blood. These TCRs come from a young woman with Graves' hyperthyroidism. Each CDR3 is given without its conserved first and last residue.

>TRBV9|TRBJ2-5
ASSVADGLMGLSGTQY
>TRBV10-3|TRBJ1-5
AISDRGGDQTQH
>TRBV12-3/TRBV12-4|TRBJ2-5
ASSRDRGMSETQY
>TRBV30|TRBJ1-6
AWSVRPGTGVRNSPLH
>TRBV19|TRBJ1-5
ASKTTGRNQPQH
>TRBV18|TRBJ2-6
ASSGTGKYGANVLT
>TRBV6-2/TRBV6-3|TRBJ2-3
ASSLLGTSGTDTQY
>TRBV25-1|TRBJ1-2
ASSPRTGSKSYGYT
>TRBV5-5|TRBJ1-1
ASTPGVTALEAF
>TRBV19|TRBJ1-5
ASSIDPPQEYSNQPQH
>TRBV11-3|TRBJ2-1
ASSSSRQGHGQF
>TRBV7-2|TRBJ2-1
ASSSQLAGGLNEQF
>TRBV29-1|TRBJ1-2
SVEDRNSFYGYT
>TRBV2|TRBJ2-3
ASSLKTAADTQY
>TRBV24-1|TRBJ2-1
ATRSTERVNEQF